This T cell receptor beta chain was recovered during a study of radiotherapy plus CTLA-4 blockade in lung cancer. Study-level information: Among all patients, approximately 18% showed objective responses, while about 34% had disease control.

General study points: Expansion in blood of tumor-derived TCR clones was seen after radiotherapy plus ipilimumab. Early blood T cell clone dynamics, with interferon-beta, were reported to best predict response.

Generated by immunoSEQ multiplex PCR, the TCRdb table keeps only in-frame clones and is missing some. The sample includes some 100,000 clones, nearly 80% of them seen just once. Comments on this clone: What it binds is not known.

This CDR3 has 15 amino acids. Between the trimmed V and J ends, which lost 5 bases and 3 bases, there was a span of 14 bases. CDR1 and CDR2 (germline): MNHNS, SASEGT. The material sequenced was peripheral blood, taken from a patient treated with radiotherapy plus ipilimumab. This receptor was taken from a human donor with non-small cell lung cancer who had a partial response to radiotherapy plus ipilimumab. V and J are TRBV6-1 and TRBJ1-5; D may be TRBD1 (5 bases). The CDR3 loop reads CASSTSPGLNQPQHF. In DNA, the CDR3 is TGTGCCAGCAGTACAAGCCCGGGACTCAATCAGCCCCAGCATTTT.